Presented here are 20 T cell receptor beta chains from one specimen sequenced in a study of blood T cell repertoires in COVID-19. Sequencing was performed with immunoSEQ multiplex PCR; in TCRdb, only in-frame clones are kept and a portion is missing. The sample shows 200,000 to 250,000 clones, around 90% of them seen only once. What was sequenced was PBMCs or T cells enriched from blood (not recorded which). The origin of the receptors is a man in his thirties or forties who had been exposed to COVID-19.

CDR3 DNA sequence: TGCGCCAGCAGTCGAGGCGGGGAGCTGTTTTTT. This translates into CASSRGGELFF. This chain uses TRBV10-1 with TRBJ2-2, with D unresolved. The germline CDR1 and CDR2 sequences are WNHNN and SYGVQD (reference sequence). This CDR3 spans 11 amino acids. V lost 5 bases and J lost 7, with 5 bases in between.

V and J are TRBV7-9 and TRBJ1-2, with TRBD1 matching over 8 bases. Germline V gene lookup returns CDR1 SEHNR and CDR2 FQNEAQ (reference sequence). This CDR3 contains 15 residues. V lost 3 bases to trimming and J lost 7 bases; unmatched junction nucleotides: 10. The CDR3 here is CASSFSPTGAGGYTF. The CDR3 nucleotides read TGTGCCAGCAGCTTTTCTCCGACAGGGGCGGGTGGCTACACCTTC.

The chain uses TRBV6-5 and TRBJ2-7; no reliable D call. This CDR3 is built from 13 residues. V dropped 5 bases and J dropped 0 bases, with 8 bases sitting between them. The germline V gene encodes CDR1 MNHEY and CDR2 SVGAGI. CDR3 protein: CASSRYSSYEQYF. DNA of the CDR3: TGTGCCAGCAGTCGGTATTCCTCCTACGAGCAGTACTTC.

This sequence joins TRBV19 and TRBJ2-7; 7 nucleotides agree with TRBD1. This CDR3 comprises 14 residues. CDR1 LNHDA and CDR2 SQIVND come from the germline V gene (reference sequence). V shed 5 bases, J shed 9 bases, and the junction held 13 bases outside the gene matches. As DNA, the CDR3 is TGTGCCAGTAGTCTGAAGACAGGGCCGTTAGGGCAGTACTTC. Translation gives CASSLKTGPLGQYF.

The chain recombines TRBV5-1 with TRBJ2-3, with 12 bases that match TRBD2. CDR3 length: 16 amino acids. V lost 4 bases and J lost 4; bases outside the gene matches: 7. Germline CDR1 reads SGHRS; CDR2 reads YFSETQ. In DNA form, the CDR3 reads TGCGCCAGCAGCGCAGGACTAGCGGGGTTCGCAGATACGCAGTATTTT. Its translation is CASSAGLAGFADTQYF.

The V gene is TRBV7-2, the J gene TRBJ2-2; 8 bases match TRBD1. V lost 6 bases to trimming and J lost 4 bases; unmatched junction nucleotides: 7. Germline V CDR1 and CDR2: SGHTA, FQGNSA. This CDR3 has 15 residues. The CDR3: CASSYRTGPTGELFF. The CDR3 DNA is TGTGCCAGCAGTTACAGGACAGGGCCCACCGGGGAGCTGTTTTTT.

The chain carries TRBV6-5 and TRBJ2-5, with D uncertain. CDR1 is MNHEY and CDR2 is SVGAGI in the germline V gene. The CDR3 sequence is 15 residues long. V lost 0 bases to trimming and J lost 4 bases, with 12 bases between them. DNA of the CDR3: TGTGCCAGCAGTTACTCGGTCACCCGGGTAGAGACCCAGTACTTC. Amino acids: CASSYSVTRVETQYF.

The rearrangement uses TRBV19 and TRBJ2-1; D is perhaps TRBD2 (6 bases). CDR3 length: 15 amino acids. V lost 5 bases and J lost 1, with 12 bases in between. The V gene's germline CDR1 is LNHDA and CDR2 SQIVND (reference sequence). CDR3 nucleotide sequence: TGTGCCAGTAGTTCCGGGGGTGCATCCTACAATGAGCAGTTCTTC. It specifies CASSSGGASYNEQFF.

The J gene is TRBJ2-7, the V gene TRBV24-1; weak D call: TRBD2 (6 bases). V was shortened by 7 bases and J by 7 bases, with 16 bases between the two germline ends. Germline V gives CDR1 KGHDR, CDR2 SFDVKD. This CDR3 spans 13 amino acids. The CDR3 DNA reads TGTGCCACCAGAGGCGCGGGGCTAGGGGAGCAGTACTTC. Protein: CATRGAGLGEQYF.

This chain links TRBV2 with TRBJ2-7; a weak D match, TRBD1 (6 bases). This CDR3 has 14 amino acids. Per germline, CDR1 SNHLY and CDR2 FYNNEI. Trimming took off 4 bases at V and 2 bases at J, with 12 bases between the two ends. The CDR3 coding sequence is TGTGCCAGCAGTGTATTACAGGGCCCCTACGAGCAGTACTTC. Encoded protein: CASSVLQGPYEQYF.

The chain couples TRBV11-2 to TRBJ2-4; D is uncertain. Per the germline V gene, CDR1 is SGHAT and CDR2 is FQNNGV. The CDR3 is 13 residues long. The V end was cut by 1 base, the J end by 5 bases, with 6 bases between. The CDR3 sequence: CASSLAVENIQYF. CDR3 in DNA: TGTGCCAGCAGCTTAGCTGTAGAAAACATTCAGTACTTC.

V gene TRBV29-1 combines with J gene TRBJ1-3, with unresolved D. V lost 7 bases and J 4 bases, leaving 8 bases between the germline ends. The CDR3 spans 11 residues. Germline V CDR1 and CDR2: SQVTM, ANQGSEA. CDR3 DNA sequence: TGCAGCGCACTGAAAGGAAACACCATATATTTT. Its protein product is CSALKGNTIYF.

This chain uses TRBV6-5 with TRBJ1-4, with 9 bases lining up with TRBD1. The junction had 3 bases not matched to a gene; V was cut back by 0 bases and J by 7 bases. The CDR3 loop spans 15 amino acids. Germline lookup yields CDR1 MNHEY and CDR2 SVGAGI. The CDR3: CASSYSDRGVEKLFF. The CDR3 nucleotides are TGTGCCAGCAGTTACTCGGACAGGGGAGTTGAAAAACTGTTTTTT.

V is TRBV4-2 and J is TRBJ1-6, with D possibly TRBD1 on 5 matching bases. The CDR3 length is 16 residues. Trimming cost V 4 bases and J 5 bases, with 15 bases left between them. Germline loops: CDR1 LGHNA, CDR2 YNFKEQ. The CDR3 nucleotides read TGTGCCAGCAGCCTGACTGGTAAAGGGGATAATTCACCCCTCCACTTT. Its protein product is CASSLTGKGDNSPLHF.

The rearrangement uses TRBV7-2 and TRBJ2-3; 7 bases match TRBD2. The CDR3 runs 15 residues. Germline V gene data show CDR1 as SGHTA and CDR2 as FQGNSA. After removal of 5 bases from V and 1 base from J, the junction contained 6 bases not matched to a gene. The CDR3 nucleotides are TGTGCCAGCAGCCCCGACGCGGGGGGCACAGATACGCAGTATTTT. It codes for CASSPDAGGTDTQYF.

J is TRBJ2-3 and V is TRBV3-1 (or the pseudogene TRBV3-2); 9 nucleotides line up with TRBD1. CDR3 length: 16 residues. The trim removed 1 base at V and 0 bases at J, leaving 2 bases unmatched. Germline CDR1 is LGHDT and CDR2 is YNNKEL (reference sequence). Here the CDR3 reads CASSQGTGASTDTQYF. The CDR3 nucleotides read TGTGCCAGCAGCCAAGGGACAGGGGCTAGCACAGATACGCAGTATTTT.

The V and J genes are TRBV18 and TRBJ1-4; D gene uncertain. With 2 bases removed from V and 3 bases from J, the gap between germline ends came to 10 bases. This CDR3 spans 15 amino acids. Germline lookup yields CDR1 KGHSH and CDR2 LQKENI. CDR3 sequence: CASSPVWGANEKLFF. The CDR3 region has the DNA TGTGCCAGCTCACCAGTGTGGGGAGCTAATGAAAAACTGTTTTTT. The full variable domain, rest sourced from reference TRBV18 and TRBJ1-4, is NAGVMQNPRHLVRRRGQEARLRCSPMKGHSHVYWYRQLPEEGLKFMVYLQKENIIDESGMPKERFSAEFPKEGPSILRIQQVVRGDSAAYFCASSPVWGANEKLFFGSGTQLSVL.

CDR3 coding DNA: TGTGCCAGCAGCTTAGGTGGGGACAGGGGTCACACCATATATTTT. Translation gives CASSLGGDRGHTIYF. This chain links TRBV7-8 with TRBJ1-3, with TRBD1 identical over 10 bases. CDR3 length equals 15 residues. V trimming: 1 base; J trimming: 8 bases; junction bases outside the gene matches: 5. CDR1 and CDR2 (germline): SGHVS, FQNEAQ.

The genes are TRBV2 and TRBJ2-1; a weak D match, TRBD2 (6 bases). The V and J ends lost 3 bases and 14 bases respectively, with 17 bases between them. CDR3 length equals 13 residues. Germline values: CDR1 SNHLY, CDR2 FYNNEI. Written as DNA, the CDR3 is TGTGCCAGCAGTGAGGGGAGGAAGGGCGGGAAGTTCTTC. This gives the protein CASSEGRKGGKFF. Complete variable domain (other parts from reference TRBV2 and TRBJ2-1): EPEVTQTPSHQVTQMGQEVILRCVPISNHLYFYWYRQILGQKVEFLVSFYNNEISEKSEIFDDQFSVERPDGSNFTLKIRSTKLEDSAMYFCASSEGRKGGKFFGPGTRLTVL.

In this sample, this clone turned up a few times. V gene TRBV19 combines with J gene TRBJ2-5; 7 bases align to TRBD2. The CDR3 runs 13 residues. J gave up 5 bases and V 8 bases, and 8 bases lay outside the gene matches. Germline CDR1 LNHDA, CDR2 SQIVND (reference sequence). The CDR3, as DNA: TGTGCCAGTGCCCCGGGACTACTCGAGACCCAGTACTTC. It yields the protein CASAPGLLETQYF.